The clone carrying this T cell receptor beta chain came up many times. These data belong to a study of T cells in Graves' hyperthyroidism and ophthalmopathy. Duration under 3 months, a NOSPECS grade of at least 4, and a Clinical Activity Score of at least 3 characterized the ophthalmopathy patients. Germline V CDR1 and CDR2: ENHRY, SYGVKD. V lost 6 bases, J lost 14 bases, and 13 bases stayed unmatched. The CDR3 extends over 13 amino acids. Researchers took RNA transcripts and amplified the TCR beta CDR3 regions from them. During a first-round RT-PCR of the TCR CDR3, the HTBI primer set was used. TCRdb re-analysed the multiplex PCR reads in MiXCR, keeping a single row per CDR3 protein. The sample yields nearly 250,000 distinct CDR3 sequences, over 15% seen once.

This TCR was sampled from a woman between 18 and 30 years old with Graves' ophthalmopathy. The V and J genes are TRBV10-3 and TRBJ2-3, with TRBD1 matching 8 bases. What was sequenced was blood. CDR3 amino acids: CAIRKETGQGPYF. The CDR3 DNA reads TGTGCCATCAGGAAGGAAACAGGACAGGGACCGTATTTT.